This T cell receptor beta chain is drawn from a study of CD8 T cells in Susac syndrome. Per germline, CDR1 DFQATT and CDR2 SNEGSKA (reference sequence). The V end lost 4 bases, the J end lost 9 bases, and 22 bases lay between the germline ends. There are 15 residues in the CDR3. This clonotype came up once. Random hexamers primed reverse transcription of about 0.45 to 1 ug RNA. Multiplex immunoSEQ PCR targeted 54 Vbeta and 13 Jbeta TCR beta segments. MiXCR, applied by TCRdb to the immunoSEQ multiplex PCR reads, yields one record per CDR3 protein. Among about 210,000 distinct CDR3 sequences, around 93% were seen once, and the ten largest hold under 0.2%.

Sequences were obtained from CD4+ T cells from PBMCs. The rearrangement joins TRBV20-1 to TRBJ1-5; D not resolved. This TCR was recovered from a human donor with Susac syndrome. CDR3 sequence: CSATPKGPQPGPQHF. CDR3 sequence (DNA): TGCAGTGCTACACCGAAGGGCCCTCAACCGGGGCCCCAGCATTTT.